The next 30 T cell receptor beta chains were all read from a single sample in a study of CD8 T cells in Susac syndrome. Random hexamers were used to reverse transcribe an amount of roughly 0.45 to 1 ug RNA. TCRdb processed the immunoSEQ multiplex PCR reads anew with MiXCR; each CDR3 protein has one entry. Seen here are under 550,000 distinct CDR3 sequences, approximately 85% observed once, and the top ten hold roughly 0.11%. The sequenced material came from CD8+ T cells from PBMCs. These receptors all stem from a human donor with multiple sclerosis.

The chain uses TRBV6-1 and TRBJ2-3; D is possibly TRBD2 (6 bases). The CDR3 is made up of 20 amino acids. Germline CDR1 is MNHNS and CDR2 is SASEGT. V lost 2 bases to trimming and J lost 0 bases, with 24 bases between them. The CDR3 nucleotides read TGTGCCAGCAGTGAATCAAGTGTAAGGTTAAGGCGGGATAGCACAGATACGCAGTATTTT. Its protein is CASSESSVRLRRDSTDTQYF.

This chain joins TRBV14 and TRBJ2-1, with unresolved D. CDR3 size: 15 residues. The V and J ends lost 0 bases and 7 bases respectively, with 13 bases between them. From germline, CDR1 is SGHDN and CDR2 FVKESK. CDR3 in DNA: TGTGCCAGCAGCCAAGATCGTGACTTAGGGAATGAGCAGTTCTTC. Its translation is CASSQDRDLGNEQFF.

The chain recombines TRBV10-3 with TRBJ2-5; D is possibly TRBD2 (5 bases). Trimming stripped 3 bases from V and 0 bases from J, with 17 bases between. Germline V gene data show CDR1 as ENHRY and CDR2 as SYGVKD. The CDR3 is 17 residues long. The CDR3: CAISDALGVANQETQYF. In nucleotides, the CDR3 is TGTGCCATCAGTGATGCCCTCGGGGTAGCGAACCAAGAGACCCAGTACTTC.

The chain is built from TRBV11-1 and TRBJ2-5; 12 bases agree with TRBD2. The V and J ends lost 8 bases and 0 bases, in that order; junction bases with no gene match: 13. This CDR3 comprises 18 residues. Germline loops: CDR1 SGHAT, CDR2 FQDESV (reference sequence). CDR3 residues: CASSTSGRRSVDQETQYF. CDR3 bases: TGTGCCAGCTCGACTAGCGGGAGAAGATCGGTTGACCAAGAGACCCAGTACTTC.

The chain employs TRBV29-1 and TRBJ2-5, with D perhaps TRBD1 (5 bases). Looked up from germline, CDR1 is SQVTM and CDR2 is ANQGSEA. The CDR3 spans 14 residues. Deletions cut 2 bases from V and 5 bases from J, with 15 bases between. CDR3 sequence reads: CSVETGHLAETQYF. The CDR3 coding sequence is TGCAGCGTTGAAACCGGACATCTTGCGGAGACCCAGTACTTC.

This clonotype appeared a single time. The chain carries TRBV5-6 and TRBJ2-7, with 9 bases identical to TRBD1. Germline CDR1 SGHDT, CDR2 YYEEEE. The J segment lost 5 bases and the V segment lost 4 bases, leaving 10 bases of the junction unmatched. CDR3 length: 15 amino acids. The CDR3 bases are TGTGCCAGCAGCCCGACCCGGGACAGGGTCCACGAGCAGTACTTC. This translates into CASSPTRDRVHEQYF. Full variable domain (rest looked up from reference TRBV5-6 and TRBJ2-7): DAGVTQSPTHLIKTRGQQVTLRCSPKSGHDTVSWYQQALGQGPQFIFQYYEEEERQRGNFPDRFSGHQFPNYSSELNVNALLLGDSALYLCASSPTRDRVHEQYFGPGTRLTVT.

This chain uses TRBV7-9 with TRBJ2-1, with 9 bases matching TRBD2. This CDR3 is built from 15 residues. After removal of 6 bases from V and 5 bases from J, the junction contained 8 bases not matched to a gene. Looked up from germline, CDR1 is SEHNR and CDR2 is FQNEAQ (reference sequence). CDR3 bases: TGTGCCAGCAGTTACTTAGCGGGAGTACACAATGAGCAGTTCTTC. Protein: CASSYLAGVHNEQFF. Full variable domain (remainder filled in from reference TRBV7-9 and TRBJ2-1): DTGVSQNPRHKITKRGQNVTFRCDPISEHNRLYWYRQTLGQGPEFLTYFQNEAQLEKSRLLSDRFSAERPKGSFSTLEIQRTEQGDSAMYLCASSYLAGVHNEQFFGPGTRLTVL.

The gene calls are TRBV6-1 and TRBJ1-1, with D tentatively TRBD1 (5 bases). CDR3 length equals 11 residues. Trimming took 8 bases from V and 4 from J, leaving 8 bases between them. Germline lookup yields CDR1 MNHNS and CDR2 SASEGT. The CDR3 loop is CASSRATEAFF. The CDR3, as DNA: TGTGCCAGCTCCAGGGCCACTGAAGCTTTCTTT.

This clonotype was observed a single time. This rearrangement joins TRBV5-5 to TRBJ1-1, with TRBD1 identical over 7 bases. After removal of 5 bases from V and 2 bases from J, the junction contained 9 bases not matched to a gene. The CDR3 runs to 15 residues. CDR1 and CDR2 (germline): SGHKS, YYEKEE (reference sequence). The CDR3 region has the DNA TGTGCCAGCAGATCCAGGGGGAATATTAACACTGAAGCTTTCTTT. Protein: CASRSRGNINTEAFF.

This clonotype was detected only a few times. The V call is TRBV5-1, the J call TRBJ2-5; D call uncertain. The V gene lost 0 bases and the J gene lost 2 bases, with 8 bases spanning the gap. Looked up from germline, CDR1 is SGHRS and CDR2 is YFSETQ. The CDR3 runs 14 residues. CDR3 protein: CASSLVAAQETQYF. CDR3 bases: TGCGCCAGCAGCTTGGTGGCAGCTCAAGAGACCCAGTACTTC.

The chain joins TRBV27 to TRBJ2-1, with 11 bases fitting TRBD2. This CDR3 has 16 amino acids. V trimming: 3 bases; J trimming: 7 bases; junction bases outside the gene matches: 8. Germline loops: CDR1 MNHEY, CDR2 SMNVEV (reference sequence). CDR3 loop: CASSFLAGGRLNEQFF. The CDR3 nucleotides read TGTGCCAGCAGTTTCTTAGCGGGGGGGCGATTGAATGAGCAGTTCTTC.

V and J are TRBV6-5 and TRBJ2-1, with D perhaps matching TRBD1 (6 bases). Germline assignment: CDR1 MNHEY and CDR2 SVGAGI. Trimming took 2 bases from V and 3 from J, leaving 8 bases between them. This CDR3 has 14 residues. CDR3 in amino acids: CASSYDRIYNEQFF. Here the CDR3 DNA reads TGTGCCAGCAGTTACGACAGGATCTACAATGAGCAGTTCTTC.

The chain uses TRBV7-8 and TRBJ2-3; 8 nucleotides match TRBD2. The V gene's germline CDR1 is SGHVS and CDR2 FQNEAQ. The V segment lost 3 bases and the J segment 4 bases; nucleotides outside the gene matches: 6. There are 15 residues in the CDR3. The CDR3 nucleotides read TGTGCCAGCAGCTTGGAGGGACTAGAGGCAGATACGCAGTATTTT. It yields the protein CASSLEGLEADTQYF.

The V call is TRBV6-1, the J call TRBJ2-4; perhaps D is TRBD1 or TRBD2 (6 bases each). This CDR3 contains 14 residues. Germline V gives CDR1 MNHNS, CDR2 SASEGT. V lost 5 bases to trimming and J lost 0 bases, with 8 bases between them. CDR3 nucleotide sequence: TGTGCCAGCAGTTCGGGGGCAGCCAAAAACATTCAGTACTTC. Translating gives CASSSGAAKNIQYF.

The chain employs TRBV15 and TRBJ2-3; 13 bases line up with TRBD2. The CDR3 has 16 residues. Germline V gene lookup returns CDR1 LNHNV and CDR2 YYDKDF (reference sequence). Trimming cost V 0 bases and J 3 bases; bases outside gene matches: 0. This chain's CDR3 is CATSREGLAGTDTQYF. The CDR3 bases are TGTGCCACCAGCAGAGAGGGACTAGCGGGAACAGATACGCAGTATTTT.

V usage is TRBV30 and J usage is TRBJ2-3; tentative D call: TRBD2 (5 bases). From germline, CDR1 is GTSNPN and CDR2 SVGIG (reference sequence). This CDR3 spans 13 amino acids. Between the trimmed V and J ends, which lost 1 base and 5 bases, there was a span of 10 bases. The CDR3 sequence: CAWSALAVDTQYF. The CDR3 coding sequence is TGTGCCTGGAGTGCTCTAGCAGTAGATACGCAGTATTTT.

V and J are TRBV29-1 and TRBJ2-1; perhaps TRBD2 as D (7 bases). Trimming cost V 5 bases and J 7 bases, with 15 bases left between them. The CDR3 contains 13 residues. In germline, CDR1 is SQVTM, CDR2 ANQGSEA. The CDR3 region has the DNA TGCAGCGTTACGGGGGGCGTCTCTAATGAGCAGTTCTTC. This codes for CSVTGGVSNEQFF.

V usage is TRBV15 and J usage is TRBJ1-1; D not certain. The germline V gene encodes CDR1 LNHNV and CDR2 YYDKDF (reference sequence). V was pared by 3 bases and J by 1 base, with 12 bases between. The CDR3 spans 15 residues. CDR3 bases: TGTGCCACCAGCAGTCCCGGACTCAAGAACACTGAAGCTTTCTTT. Amino acid sequence: CATSSPGLKNTEAFF.

This clonotype was recorded only once. The chain carries TRBV29-1 and TRBJ2-2, with 9 bases matching TRBD1. The V and J ends lost 7 bases and 3 bases, in that order; junction bases with no gene match: 9. The CDR3 contains 15 residues. Germline CDR1 and CDR2: SQVTM and ANQGSEA. The CDR3 DNA reads as TGCAGCGCACGCTCGGGACAGGGTGACACCGGGGAGCTGTTTTTT. Protein: CSARSGQGDTGELFF.

The V call is TRBV10-3, the J call TRBJ2-7, with D maybe TRBD2 (5 bases). V was pared by 5 bases and J by 3 bases, with 14 bases between. Per the germline V gene, CDR1 is ENHRY and CDR2 is SYGVKD. The CDR3 is 14 amino acids. CDR3 residues: CAISRSEDNYEQYF. CDR3 in DNA: TGTGCCATCAGTCGTAGCGAGGATAACTACGAGCAGTACTTC.

This clonotype has more than one count but fewer than ten. The chain uses TRBV6-5 and TRBJ2-7; maybe TRBD2 (6 bases). This CDR3 is built from 14 residues. Germline CDR1 MNHEY, CDR2 SVGAGI. Trimming shortened V by 7 bases and J by 3 bases, and 16 bases separated the two germline ends. DNA of the CDR3: TGTGCCAGCAAGCGGAAATGGCGGGGCTACGAGCAGTACTTC. Translation: CASKRKWRGYEQYF.

The chain's CDR3 is CASSVGGGGYQPQHF. Here the CDR3 DNA reads TGTGCCAGCAGCGTAGGGGGGGGCGGTTATCAGCCCCAGCATTTT. The chain joins TRBV9 to TRBJ1-5, with D perhaps TRBD1 (6 bases). Germline V CDR1 and CDR2: SGDLS, YYNGEE. The V end was cut by 0 bases, the J end by 5 bases, with 12 bases between. The CDR3 is made up of 15 amino acids.

The V call is TRBV30, the J call TRBJ2-3; no firm D call. CDR1 is GTSNPN, CDR2 SVGIG, per germline (reference sequence). V was pared by 3 bases and J by 5 bases, with 15 bases between. The CDR3 is 14 amino acids. CDR3 sequence reads: CAWSSGAGEDTQYF. The CDR3 DNA reads TGTGCCTGGAGCTCCGGAGCAGGTGAAGATACGCAGTATTTT.

The rearrangement uses TRBV12-3 or TRBV12-4 and TRBJ2-5; 7 bases fit TRBD2. V was clipped by 6 bases and J by 5 bases; unmatched bases: 3. This CDR3 region has 12 residues. The CDR3 nucleotides read TGTGCCAGCAGAATGGGGGGGGAGACCCAGTACTTC. It encodes CASRMGGETQYF.

The gene calls are TRBV15 and TRBJ1-2; TRBD1 might be the D (5 bases). The CDR3 spans 13 residues. The V end lost 4 bases, the J end lost 3 bases, and 9 bases lay between the germline ends. Per germline, CDR1 LNHNV and CDR2 YYDKDF (reference sequence). The CDR3 region has the DNA TGTGCCACCAGCACGACAGCGGACTATGGCTACACCTTC. Protein: CATSTTADYGYTF.

In its sample, this clonotype was seen once. The genes are TRBV12-3 or TRBV12-4 and TRBJ2-7, with D possibly called TRBD1 or TRBD2 (5 bases each). V gave up 4 bases and J gave up 5 bases, with 15 bases separating them. This CDR3 has 14 residues. As DNA, the CDR3 is TGTGCCAGCAGTTCCGACAGCTCTAGCAACGAGCAGTACTTC. Encoded protein: CASSSDSSSNEQYF.

J is TRBJ2-2 and V is TRBV6-5, with D possibly TRBD2 on 6 matching bases. The CDR3 runs 15 residues. V gave up 1 base and J gave up 5 bases, with 11 bases separating them. CDR1 is MNHEY, CDR2 SVGAGI, per germline. DNA of the CDR3: TGTGCCAGCAGTTACTTGGGAGGTGGAACCGGGGAGCTGTTTTTT. Protein product: CASSYLGGGTGELFF.

The chain has TRBV3-1 and TRBJ1-2; D gene uncertain. This CDR3 contains 16 residues. V gave up 4 bases and J gave up 8 bases, with 23 bases separating them. The germline CDR1 and CDR2 sequences are LGHDT and YNNKEL (reference sequence). This CDR3 is CASSPAAAATVGGYTF. The CDR3 DNA reads TGTGCCAGCAGCCCAGCTGCGGCAGCTACTGTAGGCGGCTACACCTTC.

This chain links TRBV19 with TRBJ1-1; D is possibly TRBD1 (5 bases). The CDR3 contains 15 residues. CDR1 and CDR2 (germline): LNHDA, SQIVND (reference sequence). Between the trimmed V and J ends, which lost 2 bases and 7 bases, there was a span of 17 bases. The CDR3 DNA is TGTGCCAGTAGTATAACCTCGGGACCGTGGAATGAAGCTTTCTTT. It codes for CASSITSGPWNEAFF.

The chain couples TRBV4-1 to TRBJ1-1, with D perhaps matching TRBD1 (5 bases). The V end lost 1 base, the J end lost 4 bases, and 22 bases lay between the germline ends. This CDR3 is built from 18 residues. Germline V CDR1 and CDR2: MGHRA, YSYEKL. The CDR3 coding sequence is TGCGCCAGCAGCCAAGCCTGCCCTTGGTGTCGTGGGGCCACTGAAGCTTTCTTT. Its translation: CASSQACPWCRGATEAFF.